The present TCR beta chain was sequenced within a study of T cell repertoires in aging, cancer and after chemotherapy. Germline assignment: CDR1 DFQATT and CDR2 SNEGSKA (reference sequence). Trimming stripped 2 bases from V and 5 bases from J, with 13 bases between. There are 14 residues in the CDR3. Amplification of TCR beta used genomic DNA extracted from peripheral blood. A mixed TRB-A/B primer pool amplified rearranged TRB by multiplex touch-down PCR. TCRdb redid the calling of the multiplex PCR reads with MiXCR, one entry per CDR3 protein. In the table there are about 4,300 distinct CDR3 sequences, approximately 40% of which are singletons.

The chain joins TRBV20-1 to TRBJ2-1, with D maybe TRBD1 (5 bases). The receptor was derived from a human donor with a blood cancer. The sequenced sample was blood. The CDR3 nucleotides are TGCAGTGCTAGACGCCAGGGTCTACACAATGAGCAGTTCTTC. Translated: CSARRQGLHNEQFF.